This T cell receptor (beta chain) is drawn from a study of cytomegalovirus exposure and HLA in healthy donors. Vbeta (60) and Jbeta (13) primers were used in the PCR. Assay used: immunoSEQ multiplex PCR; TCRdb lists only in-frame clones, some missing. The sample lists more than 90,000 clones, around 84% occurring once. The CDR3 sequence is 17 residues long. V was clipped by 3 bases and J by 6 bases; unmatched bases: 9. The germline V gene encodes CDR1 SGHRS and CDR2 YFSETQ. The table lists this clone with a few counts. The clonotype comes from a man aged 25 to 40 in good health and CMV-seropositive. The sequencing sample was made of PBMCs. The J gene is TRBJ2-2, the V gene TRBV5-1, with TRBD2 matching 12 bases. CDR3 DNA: TGCGCCAGCAGCTCCGTTCGACTAGCGGGAGTGCCCGGGGAGCTGTTTTTT. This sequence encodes CASSSVRLAGVPGELFF.